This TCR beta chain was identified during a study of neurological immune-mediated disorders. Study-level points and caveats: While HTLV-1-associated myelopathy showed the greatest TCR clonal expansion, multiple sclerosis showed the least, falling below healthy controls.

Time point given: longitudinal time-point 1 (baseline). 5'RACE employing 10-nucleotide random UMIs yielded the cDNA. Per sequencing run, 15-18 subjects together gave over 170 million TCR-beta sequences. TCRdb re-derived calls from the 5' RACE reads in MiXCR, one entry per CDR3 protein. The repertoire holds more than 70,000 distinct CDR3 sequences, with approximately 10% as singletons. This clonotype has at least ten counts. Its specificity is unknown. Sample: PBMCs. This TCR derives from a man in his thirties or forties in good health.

Here the CDR3 DNA reads TGTGCCAGCAGCAGACTAGCGGGTTCGCCAGATACGCAGTATTTT. It is translated as CASSRLAGSPDTQYF. This chain links TRBV5-6 with TRBJ2-3; 10 nucleotides line up with TRBD2. The CDR3 spans 15 residues. Per germline, CDR1 SGHDT and CDR2 YYEEEE. The J segment lost 4 bases and the V segment lost 4 bases, leaving 6 bases of the junction unmatched.